Listed below are T cell receptor beta chains from one sample, sequenced in a study of OX40 agonist ivuxolimab in advanced cancers. Sequenced by immunoSEQ multiplex PCR; TCRdb stores in-frame clones only, minus some. Among under 45,000 clones listed, 74% were seen once. Sequences were derived from CD4+ or CD8+ T cells sorted from blood, sampled in a trial of the OX40 agonist ivuxolimab. Source of these receptors: an adult with an advanced solid tumor such as melanoma, head and neck, liver or kidney cancer. Each CDR3 is given with its conserved first and last residue. D genes are given only for firm matches.

TRBV7-3	-	TRBJ1-2	CASSLEPLDGYTF
TRBV10-3	-	TRBJ1-2	CAISESGARTYGYTF
TRBV6-5	-	TRBJ1-5	CASSYSIGDPPQHF
TRBV10-2	-	TRBJ2-3	CASSDFAGSTDTQYF
TRBV13	-	TRBJ1-6	CASSVEVNSPLHF
TRBV6-1	-	TRBJ2-5	CASSVGQKETQYF
TRBV7-6	-	TRBJ1-1	CASSLEGGWTEAFF
TRBV5-1	-	TRBJ1-1	CASSKGVGTEAFF
TRBV5-6	-	TRBJ1-5	CASGRISSGNQPQHF
TRBV19	-	TRBJ1-2	CASSMNTAYGYTF
TRBV6-5	TRBD2	TRBJ2-1	CASSYYRGEMYNEQFF
TRBV7-2	TRBD1	TRBJ1-3	CASNRGPGNTIYF
TRBV5-1	TRBD1	TRBJ2-2	CASSFDRVTGELFF
TRBV2	-	TRBJ1-1	CASSEAQNTEAFF
TRBV14	-	TRBJ1-1	CASSQGGLSNTEAFF
TRBV25-1	-	TRBJ2-5	CASSEFRAQETQYF
TRBV2	-	TRBJ2-7	CASSRGLNEQYF
TRBV5-8	-	TRBJ1-5	CASSLSGISQPQHF
TRBV4-2	-	TRBJ2-5	CASSQDGNNQETQYF
TRBV11-2	TRBD1	TRBJ1-1	CASSVQGQMNTEAFF
TRBV2	-	TRBJ1-2	CASTPRGFYYGYTF
TRBV2	-	TRBJ2-1	CASSGAFAYNEQFF
TRBV19	-	TRBJ1-1	CASSIWTTLNTEAFF
TRBV5-1	TRBD2	TRBJ2-3	CASSPRGGTDTQYF
TRBV6-5	-	TRBJ1-2	CASSYPGFGYTF
TRBV30	TRBD1	TRBJ1-6	CAWSATQGRSPLHF
TRBV6-4	-	TRBJ1-2	CASSAKAQGGGYTF
TRBV5-1	-	TRBJ1-2	CASSLARSNYGYTF
TRBV19	TRBD2	TRBJ2-1	CASSETSGNEQFF
TRBV7-8	TRBD2	TRBJ2-1	CASSLARRGGRYNEQFF
TRBV5-3	TRBD1	TRBJ1-4	CARSTTPGTGGSFFRLFF
TRBV25-1	TRBD1	TRBJ1-1	CASSLQGANTEAFF
TRBV7-2	TRBD1	TRBJ1-4	CASRLGQGGEKLFF
TRBV9	-	TRBJ2-7	CASSGEGYEQYF
TRBV19	-	TRBJ2-2	CASSPGSNTGELFF
TRBV19	TRBD2	TRBJ2-5	CASSHVLAGGLETQYF
TRBV11-2	-	TRBJ2-2	CASSLDLSGTGELFF